The rows below give T cell receptor beta chains drawn from one sample of a study of naive and memory T cell subsets. From the UMI-ligation and nested PCR reads, TCRdb called clonotypes with MiXCR, one entry per CDR3 protein. The sample yields 95,000 to 150,000 distinct CDR3 sequences, over 30% seen once. Sequencing used central memory CD4+ T cells from blood. These receptors originate from a human donor in good health. Each CDR3 is given with its conserved first and last residue. Each record gives: V gene, D gene, clone size, J gene, CDR3 DNA, CDR3 protein. D genes are given only for firm matches. Clone sizes are given selectively: once, few, many, or a class where the clone is expanded.

TRBV30,TRBD1,-,TRBJ1-1,TGTGCCTGGAGGGGGGACAGGAGGAACACTGAAGCTTTCTTT,CAWRGDRRNTEAFF
TRBV15,TRBD1,-,TRBJ2-3,TGTGCCACCAGCGGAGCCGGGACAGGGGCAGATACGCAGTATTTT,CATSGAGTGADTQYF
TRBV29-1,TRBD2,-,TRBJ2-2,TGCAGCGCGGGAACTAGCGGGAGGGCCGGGGAGCTGTTTTTT,CSAGTSGRAGELFF
TRBV3-1,TRBD2,-,TRBJ2-1,TGTGCCAGCAGGCGGACTAGCGGGAGAATCGATGAGCAGTTCTTC,CASRRTSGRIDEQFF
TRBV29-1,-,many,TRBJ2-3,TGCAGCGTTGCCCGTAACACAGATACGCAGTATTTT,CSVARNTDTQYF
TRBV24-1,-,-,TRBJ2-3,TGTGCCACCAGTGAGCCCGGATCAGTCTATACGCAGTATTTT,CATSEPGSVYTQYF
TRBV15,TRBD1,-,TRBJ2-3,TGTGCCACCAGCAGAGACTTCGGGACAGCTAGCACAGATACGCAGTATTTT,CATSRDFGTASTDTQYF
TRBV11-2,-,-,TRBJ2-5,TGTGCCAGCAGCCCAGGCATCCAAGAGACCCAGTACTTC,CASSPGIQETQYF
TRBV6-5,TRBD2,-,TRBJ2-1,TGTGCCAGCAGAACCAGACTAGCGGGAGGTATTGAGCAGTTCTTC,CASRTRLAGGIEQFF
TRBV20-1,TRBD2,few,TRBJ2-1,TGCAGTGCTAGAGATCGGCTAGCGGGAGCGGTTTACAATGAGCAGTTCTTC,CSARDRLAGAVYNEQFF
TRBV7-2,-,-,TRBJ2-3,TGTGCCAGCAGCCGCACAGGGTCAGATACGCAGTATTTT,CASSRTGSDTQYF
TRBV7-8,TRBD2,-,TRBJ2-3,TGTGCCAGCAGCTTAAGTGCTAGCGGGATCCCAGATACGCAGTATTTT,CASSLSASGIPDTQYF
TRBV29-1,-,few,TRBJ1-2,TGCAGCGTTGTGCGGGCAGGGAACTATGGCTACACCTTC,CSVVRAGNYGYTF
TRBV12-3/TRBV12-4,-,many,TRBJ2-5,TGTGCCAGCAGTTTTCTGGGGACCCAGTACTTC,CASSFLGTQYF
TRBV29-1,TRBD1,-,TRBJ1-2,TGCAGCGCAGCACCGGGACAGGGCCGGGATGGCTACACCTTC,CSAAPGQGRDGYTF
TRBV7-9,TRBD1,few,TRBJ1-2,TGTGCCAGCAGCCTATATACTACCGGGACAGTTGATGGCTACACCTTC,CASSLYTTGTVDGYTF
TRBV5-5,TRBD2,-,TRBJ2-1,TGTGCCAGCAGCTCCGGGACTAGCTCCTACAATGAGCAGTTCTTC,CASSSGTSSYNEQFF
TRBV2,-,few,TRBJ1-4,TGTGCCAGCAGGGTAGGAGGGGCTCGTGAAAAACTGTTTTTT,CASRVGGAREKLFF
TRBV7-2,-,-,TRBJ1-2,TGTGCCAGCAGCTCTGGCCCGGGTGGCTATGGCTACACCTTC,CASSSGPGGYGYTF
TRBV11-1,-,-,TRBJ2-2,TGTGCCAGCAGCTTAGCGAAGCGGGTCGCGAACACCGGGGAGCTGTTTTTT,CASSLAKRVANTGELFF
TRBV7-9,TRBD2,-,TRBJ2-1,TGTGCCAGCAGCTTGGCGACTAGCGGGGTCAATGAGCAGTTCTTC,CASSLATSGVNEQFF
TRBV6-1,-,-,TRBJ2-5,TGTGCCAGCACGCTTCATGGGGAGACCCAGTACTTC,CASTLHGETQYF
TRBV19,TRBD1,-,TRBJ2-7,TGTGCCAGTAGCAGGGGGCGCAGTTCCTACGAGCAGTACTTC,CASSRGRSSYEQYF
TRBV6-5,TRBD1,-,TRBJ2-6,TGTGCCAGCAGTCGACAGGGGGCGGGTGGGGCCAACGTCCTGACTTTC,CASSRQGAGGANVLTF
TRBV20-1,TRBD2,many,TRBJ2-1,TGCAGTGCCTTACTAGCGGGAGGGGAATATGAGCAGTTCTTC,CSALLAGGEYEQFF
TRBV9,-,-,TRBJ2-1,TGTGCCAGCAGCCCCATCCCCTACAATGAGCAGTTCTTC,CASSPIPYNEQFF
TRBV30,-,-,TRBJ2-3,TGTGCCTGGAGCGTAACCAGGGGGACTACAGATACGCAGTATTTT,CAWSVTRGTTDTQYF
TRBV29-1,-,-,TRBJ1-1,TGCAGCGTTGAAACAGGGTTTGCTTTCTTT,CSVETGFAFF
TRBV7-9,-,-,TRBJ2-3,TGTGCCAGCAGCTTAACAACAGGGCCAAGCACAGATACGCAGTATTTT,CASSLTTGPSTDTQYF
TRBV12-3/TRBV12-4,-,few,TRBJ2-7,TGTGCCAGCAGCCGTGGGACGTTTGACGAGCAGTACTTC,CASSRGTFDEQYF
TRBV4-2,-,few,TRBJ1-1,TGTGCCAGCAGCCAATCAGGGCCCGACACTGAAGCTTTCTTT,CASSQSGPDTEAFF
TRBV29-1,-,few,TRBJ2-7,TGCAGCGTTCTGGGCTCCTACTACTACGAGCAGTACTTC,CSVLGSYYYEQYF
TRBV20-1,TRBD2,-,TRBJ2-5,TGCAGTGCTTTTCTAGCGGGGGTAGAGACCCAGTACTTC,CSAFLAGVETQYF
TRBV5-5,-,-,TRBJ2-1,TGTGCCAGCAGCCAACAGGGATGGTCCTACAATGAGCAGTTCTTC,CASSQQGWSYNEQFF
TRBV7-2,-,-,TRBJ2-5,TGTGCCAGCAGCCACCCTCGAGGGGGAGAGACCCAGTACTTC,CASSHPRGGETQYF
TRBV27,TRBD2,-,TRBJ2-7,TGTGCCAGCAGTTTTTTTGGGGCTAGCGGGATTCGCGAGCAGTACTTC,CASSFFGASGIREQYF
TRBV12-5,-,-,TRBJ2-1,TGTGCTAGTGGTGCCCGGGGGGCCGGGTGGAATGAGCAGTTCTTC,CASGARGAGWNEQFF
TRBV7-2,-,-,TRBJ1-1,TGTGCCAGCAGCTGGACCGGGACATCGAACACTGAAGCTTTCTTT,CASSWTGTSNTEAFF
TRBV5-1,-,few,TRBJ1-4,TGCGCCAGCAGCCTCGACGGGATTGACGAAAAACTGTTTTTT,CASSLDGIDEKLFF
TRBV28,TRBD1,many,TRBJ2-1,TGTGCCAGCAGTTTTGGACAGGGATTTCGGGAGCAGTTCTTC,CASSFGQGFREQFF
TRBV29-1,-,-,TRBJ2-3,TGCAGCGTTGAGTACCAGAGTGTCCCGAAGGGGAGCACAGATACGCAGTATTTT,CSVEYQSVPKGSTDTQYF
TRBV30,TRBD2,once,TRBJ2-5,TGTGCCTGGAGTGGACTAGCGGGAGGAGAGACCCAGTACTTC,CAWSGLAGGETQYF
TRBV19,-,-,TRBJ2-3,TGTGCCAGTAGTATAGCTACGGGAACGGGCGGGAACACAGATACGCAGTATTTT,CASSIATGTGGNTDTQYF
TRBV4-3,TRBD2,-,TRBJ2-7,TGCGCCAGCAGCCAGGGGACTAGCGGGAGCTTGGGGTACGAGCAGTACTTC,CASSQGTSGSLGYEQYF
TRBV6-2/TRBV6-3,TRBD1,few,TRBJ2-7,TGTGCCAGCAGTTACTCGGACAGGGGACAGCAGTACTTC,CASSYSDRGQQYF
TRBV7-8,-,few,TRBJ2-7,TGTGCCAGCAGCCGACTAGCCTACGAGCAGTACTTC,CASSRLAYEQYF
TRBV11-2,-,few,TRBJ2-3,TGTGCCAGCAGCTTCGCGGCTGATACGCAGTATTTT,CASSFAADTQYF
TRBV9,-,once,TRBJ2-2,TGTGCCAGCAGCCTGGACGGGGAGCTGTTTTTT,CASSLDGELFF
TRBV19,TRBD1,-,TRBJ2-2,TGTGCCAGTATTAATGGACAGGGGTTCCCCGGGGAGCTGTTTTTT,CASINGQGFPGELFF
TRBV30,-,few,TRBJ1-1,TGTGCCACCGGGACGGGTGGAACTGAAGCTTTCTTT,CATGTGGTEAFF
TRBV5-1,-,many,TRBJ1-2,TGCGCCAGCAGCTTGGATCGGGGCAGTCGCTATGGCTACACCTTC,CASSLDRGSRYGYTF
TRBV10-3,-,-,TRBJ1-2,TGTGCCATCAGTGAATTGCAGGTCGCTAACTATGGCTACACCTTC,CAISELQVANYGYTF
TRBV5-1,TRBD2,-,TRBJ2-1,TGCGCCAGCAGCTTGGGCCCCACTAGCGGATACAATGAGCAGTTCTTC,CASSLGPTSGYNEQFF
TRBV4-2,-,few,TRBJ2-1,TGTGCCAGCAGCCAGGAGCTTTCTAAGGACGAGCAGTTCTTC,CASSQELSKDEQFF
TRBV7-2,-,-,TRBJ2-3,TGTGCCAGCAGCATATACGCGTCGGATACGCAGTATTTT,CASSIYASDTQYF